Shown below are 25 T cell receptor beta chains from a single sample sequenced in a study of shared clonotypes between healthy human individuals. Assay: immunoSEQ multiplex PCR; the TCRdb copy retains only in-frame clones and omits some. The table includes roughly 2,300,000 clones, 85% to 95% detected once. What was sequenced was naive CD4+ T cells from PBMCs. Subset of the sample: CD45RA+ positively selected. These receptors were taken from a man aged 18 to 30 in good health. Some clones in this sample may be carry-over from other donors' samples.

Comment on this clone: A clone one base away is much larger, so this may be a read error. Distinct nucleotide sequences in the sample also encode this CDR3. This CDR3 is CASSLGQYTEAFF. In DNA form, the CDR3 reads TGCGCCAGCAGCTTGGGACAGTACACTGAAGCTTTCTTT. The rearrangement joins TRBV5-1 to TRBJ1-1; D possibly corresponds to TRBD1 (5 bases). CDR1 is SGHRS and CDR2 is YFSETQ in the germline V gene. Deletions cut 0 bases from V and 3 bases from J, with 6 bases between. The CDR3 loop spans 13 amino acids.

The rearrangement links TRBV5-1 to TRBJ2-1, with 14 bases matching TRBD2. J gave up 8 bases and V 4 bases, and 8 bases lay outside the gene matches. The CDR3 totals 16 residues. CDR1 is SGHRS, CDR2 YFSETQ, per germline. The CDR3 reads CASSLGTSGSLDEQFF. The CDR3 DNA sequence: TGCGCCAGCAGCCTCGGGACTAGCGGGAGTTTGGATGAGCAGTTCTTC.

The chain couples TRBV5-1 to TRBJ1-2, with 7 nucleotides matching TRBD1. J lost 14 bases, V lost 3 bases, and 13 bases had no gene match. The CDR3 totals 13 residues. Germline CDR1 reads SGHRS; CDR2 reads YFSETQ. Here the CDR3 DNA reads TGCGCCAGCAGCTCCCGGGACAGCCCCGGGTATACCTTC. Amino acids: CASSSRDSPGYTF.

The V call is TRBV9, the J call TRBJ2-3; the D gene is possibly TRBD1 (6 bases). Germline CDR1 SGDLS, CDR2 YYNGEE. The CDR3 extends over 14 amino acids. The germline V and J ends were trimmed by 4 bases and 4 bases, with 13 bases remaining between them. The CDR3: CASSPRTDADTQYF. CDR3 nucleotides: TGTGCCAGCAGCCCCCGGACAGACGCAGATACGCAGTATTTT.

The chain combines TRBV5-1 with TRBJ2-3; 9 bases line up with TRBD2. The CDR3 consists of 18 residues. Trimming removed 4 bases from V and 2 bases from J; junction bases left unmatched: 14. Germline-derived CDR1 and CDR2 are SGHRS and YFSETQ. The CDR3, as DNA: TGCGCCAGCAGCAGAACTGAAGCGGGAGGAGGGTCCACAGATACGCAGTATTTT. Protein: CASSRTEAGGGSTDTQYF.

This clone was seen just once. This chain joins TRBV28 and TRBJ2-7, with no clear D. The V gene lost 4 bases and the J gene lost 2 bases, with 12 bases spanning the gap. This CDR3 is 14 amino acids long. Germline lookup yields CDR1 MDHEN and CDR2 SYDVKM. The CDR3 protein is CASSSSPPAYEQYF. The CDR3 DNA is TGTGCCAGCAGTTCGTCCCCACCAGCCTACGAGCAGTACTTC.

The genes are TRBV28 and TRBJ1-3; TRBD1 agrees at 7 bases. CDR3 length equals 15 residues. J lost 4 bases, V lost 4 bases, and 7 bases had no gene match. Germline CDR1 is MDHEN and CDR2 is SYDVKM. CDR3 region: CASSSAGQLGNTIYF. CDR3 bases: TGTGCCAGCAGTTCAGCGGGACAGCTCGGAAACACCATATATTTT.

Written as DNA, the CDR3 is TGTGCCAGCGTCTGGACCATGGGCACCGGGGAGCTGTTTTTT. Amino acids: CASVWTMGTGELFF. This chain connects TRBV2 to TRBJ2-2; D is unclear. Between the trimmed V and J ends, which lost 8 bases and 4 bases, there was a span of 14 bases. Per the germline V gene, CDR1 is SNHLY and CDR2 is FYNNEI. This CDR3 spans 14 amino acids.

The chain has TRBV15 and TRBJ2-3; D unresolved. The V end lost 0 bases, the J end lost 2 bases, and 9 bases lay between the germline ends. CDR1 and CDR2 (germline): LNHNV, YYDKDF (reference sequence). This CDR3 comprises 15 residues. The CDR3 coding sequence is TGTGCCACCAGCAGAGATCGCGTGGTCACAGATACGCAGTATTTT. Its protein product is CATSRDRVVTDTQYF.

V gene TRBV5-4 combines with J gene TRBJ2-2; the D gene could be TRBD1 or TRBD2 (5 bases each). The CDR3 covers 15 residues. Germline V gives CDR1 SGHNT, CDR2 YYREEE (reference sequence). Trimming cost V 7 bases and J 1 base, with 14 bases left between them. Here the CDR3 DNA reads TGTGCCAGCCGCCCGGGGCAGTTGAACACCGGGGAGCTGTTTTTT. The encoded protein is CASRPGQLNTGELFF.

The CDR3 region is CASSLPWIPPSYSNQPQHF. CDR3 sequence (DNA): TGTGCCAGCAGTTTACCCTGGATTCCCCCCTCTTATAGCAATCAGCCCCAGCATTTT. The chain has TRBV28 and TRBJ1-5, with no clear D. V was cut by 2 bases and J by 0 bases, with 20 bases left in between. The CDR3 covers 19 residues. Germline CDR1 is MDHEN and CDR2 is SYDVKM. The full variable domain, rest sourced from reference TRBV28 and TRBJ1-5, is DVKVTQSSRYLVKRTGEKVFLECVQDMDHENMFWYRQDPGLGLRLIYFSYDVKMKEKGDIPEGYSVSREKKERFSLILESASTNQTSMYLCASSLPWIPPSYSNQPQHFGDGTRLSIL.

The rearrangement uses TRBV15 and TRBJ1-5, with TRBD1 as a possible D gene (6 bases). This CDR3 is built from 14 residues. CDR1 and CDR2 (germline): LNHNV, YYDKDF (reference sequence). With 2 bases removed from V and 4 bases from J, the gap between germline ends came to 9 bases. CDR3 in amino acids: CATSRKGQNQPQHF. CDR3 bases: TGTGCCACCAGCAGAAAAGGACAGAATCAGCCCCAGCATTTT.

CDR3 nucleotide sequence: TGTGCCAGTGCGGATAGCGGAACTAGCACAGATACGCAGTATTTT. Translated, it gives CASADSGTSTDTQYF. The genes are TRBV5-4 and TRBJ2-3; tentative D call: TRBD2 (6 bases). The CDR3 is made up of 15 amino acids. V lost 8 bases and J lost 0, with 16 bases in between. Looked up from germline, CDR1 is SGHNT and CDR2 is YYREEE (reference sequence).

The V call is TRBV7-2, the J call TRBJ2-7; D might be TRBD1 or TRBD2, each matching 5 bases. Trimming left V 5 bases short and J 8 bases short, with 19 bases between. CDR1 SGHTA and CDR2 FQGNSA come from the germline V gene. The CDR3 loop spans 14 amino acids. Written as DNA, the CDR3 is TGTGCCAGCAGCCCCGGGACCAATGGAGTCAAGCAGTACTTC. The encoded protein is CASSPGTNGVKQYF.

The V call is TRBV10-3, the J call TRBJ2-7; D may be TRBD1 or TRBD2 (5 bases each). The CDR3 spans 12 residues. In germline, CDR1 is ENHRY, CDR2 SYGVKD. V lost 4 bases and J lost 6, with 10 bases in between. The CDR3 DNA reads TGTGCCATCAGTGTTATTGGGGGCGAGCAGTACTTC. This codes for CAISVIGGEQYF.

This rearrangement joins TRBV6-5 to TRBJ2-7, with TRBD2 as a possible D gene (6 bases). The germline V gene has CDR1 MNHEY and CDR2 SVGAGI. V lost 1 base and J 3 bases, leaving 16 bases between the germline ends. The CDR3 has 16 residues. This chain's CDR3 is CASSYYRASGDYEQYF. CDR3 in DNA: TGTGCCAGCAGTTACTACCGGGCCTCGGGGGACTACGAGCAGTACTTC.

This chain uses TRBV30 with TRBJ2-4; D may be TRBD1 (6 bases). The germline V gene encodes CDR1 GTSNPN and CDR2 SVGIG (reference sequence). Trimming cost V 2 bases and J 8 bases, with 13 bases left between them. This CDR3 has 13 residues. CDR3 in DNA: TGTGCCTGGAGTATACAGGGTGGGGACATTCAGTACTTC. Protein sequence: CAWSIQGGDIQYF.

CDR3 amino acids: CASSLGTTPYNEQFF. CDR3 nucleotide sequence: TGTGCCAGCTCACTCGGGACTACTCCCTACAATGAGCAGTTCTTC. The V and J genes are TRBV18 and TRBJ2-1; 7 bases are a match to TRBD2. J gave up 2 bases and V 4 bases, and 5 bases lay outside the gene matches. The CDR3 extends over 15 amino acids. Germline CDR1 reads KGHSH; CDR2 reads LQKENI.

V usage is TRBV11-3 and J usage is TRBJ2-1; D is ambiguous. Deletions cut 5 bases from V and 5 bases from J, with 10 bases between. CDR3 length: 13 amino acids. Per germline, CDR1 SGHNT and CDR2 YENEEA. The CDR3 spells CASSLHLDNEQFF. The DNA of the CDR3 is TGTGCCAGCAGCCTGCATTTAGACAATGAGCAGTTCTTC.

The chain couples TRBV5-1 to TRBJ2-1; D not resolved. Trimming removed 2 bases from V and 0 bases from J, with 9 bases in between. CDR3 length equals 15 residues. The germline gives CDR1 SGHRS, CDR2 YFSETQ. Here the CDR3 DNA reads TGCGCCAGCAGCTTTTCTCAGTCCTCCTACAATGAGCAGTTCTTC. Translating gives CASSFSQSSYNEQFF.

The genes are TRBV4-2 and TRBJ2-6; D unresolved. CDR1 and CDR2 from the germline V gene are LGHNA and YNFKEQ. CDR3 length: 15 residues. V dropped 3 bases and J dropped 0 bases, with 6 bases sitting between them. The CDR3 bases are TGTGCCAGCAGCCAGGGTAGCTCTGGGGCCAACGTCCTGACTTTC. Its protein product is CASSQGSSGANVLTF.

The rearrangement uses TRBV5-1 and TRBJ1-2; D not resolved. There are 14 residues in the CDR3. With 0 bases removed from V and 4 bases from J, the gap between germline ends came to 10 bases. Germline values: CDR1 SGHRS, CDR2 YFSETQ. The CDR3 reads CASSLGGGTYGYTF. CDR3 bases: TGCGCCAGCAGCTTGGGCGGCGGAACCTATGGCTACACCTTC.

The chain has TRBV4-1 and TRBJ1-2; D is unresolved. CDR1 MGHRA and CDR2 YSYEKL come from the germline V gene. The CDR3 covers 16 residues. Deletions cut 2 bases from V and 2 bases from J, with 15 bases between. The CDR3 here is CASSQSNRRANYGYTF. The DNA of the CDR3 is TGCGCCAGCAGCCAAAGCAACAGAAGGGCGAACTATGGCTACACCTTC.

The rearrangement joins TRBV5-4 to TRBJ2-3, with TRBD1 identical over 7 bases. CDR3 length: 17 amino acids. CDR1 is SGHNT and CDR2 is YYREEE in the germline V gene (reference sequence). With V trimmed by 4 bases and J by 1 base, 12 bases remained unmatched. The CDR3 loop reads CASSRRGQALGTDTQYF. CDR3 DNA sequence: TGTGCCAGCAGCCGGCGTGGACAGGCGCTAGGCACAGATACGCAGTATTTT.

The chain is built from TRBV27 and TRBJ1-2; no firm D call. V dropped 8 bases and J dropped 2 bases, with 12 bases sitting between them. CDR3 length equals 13 residues. Germline assignment: CDR1 MNHEY and CDR2 SMNVEV (reference sequence). The CDR3 sequence is CASARLGNYGYTF. The DNA of the CDR3 is TGTGCCAGCGCGAGATTAGGGAACTATGGCTACACCTTC.